A single sample is the source of the 10 T cell receptor beta chains below, sequenced in a study of PD-1 blockade in classical Hodgkin lymphoma. Sequencing was performed with immunoSEQ multiplex PCR; in TCRdb, only in-frame clones are kept and a portion is missing. This table holds some 30,000 clones, almost 85% found once. Stated time point: cycle 4 day 1 (C4D1), after around six weeks of nivolumab. Each patient relapsed following autologous stem cell transplantation, and prior brentuximab vedotin exposure differed. The input for sequencing was peripheral blood mononuclear cells (PBMCs), taken before the fourth cycle of nivolumab. These receptor sequences come from a human donor with classical Hodgkin lymphoma.

The V and J genes are TRBV5-1 and TRBJ1-3; 9 positions agree with TRBD1. CDR1 SGHRS and CDR2 YFSETQ come from the germline V gene. The CDR3 runs to 16 residues. V shed 2 bases and J 3 bases; nucleotides not matched to a gene: 6. The DNA of the CDR3 is TGCGCCAGCAGCTTAGCCGGGACAGGGTTTGGAAACACCATATATTTT. This translates into CASSLAGTGFGNTIYF.

On this clone itself: Germline and junction disagree at one end, which may indicate a read error. The chain recombines TRBV2 with TRBJ2-2; perhaps TRBD1 as D (6 bases). Germline CDR1 SNHLY, CDR2 FYNNEI. This CDR3 region has 12 residues. The CDR3 DNA reads as TGTGCCAGTCAGGGGAACTCCGGGGAGCTGTTTTTT. It is translated as CASQGNSGELFF.

The chain links TRBV14 to TRBJ2-6, with D perhaps TRBD1 or TRBD2 (5 bases each). The V and J ends lost 2 bases and 4 bases respectively, with 18 bases between them. CDR1 is SGHDN, CDR2 FVKESK, per germline. The CDR3 sequence is 18 residues long. The CDR3 sequence is CASSQSGSHLFGANVLTF. DNA for the CDR3: TGTGCCAGCAGCCAATCAGGGAGTCACCTCTTCGGGGCCAACGTCCTGACTTTC.

CDR3 protein: CASLLEGKLFF. Written as DNA, the CDR3 is TGTGCCAGCTTACTGGAGGGAAAACTGTTTTTT. This rearrangement joins TRBV28 to TRBJ1-4; D ambiguous. Germline V CDR1 and CDR2: MDHEN, SYDVKM. Between the trimmed V and J ends, which lost 8 bases and 10 bases, there was a span of 11 bases. The CDR3 covers 11 residues. Complete variable domain (other parts from reference TRBV28 and TRBJ1-4): DVKVTQSSRYLVKRTGEKVFLECVQDMDHENMFWYRQDPGLGLRLIYFSYDVKMKEKGDIPEGYSVSREKKERFSLILESASTNQTSMYLCASLLEGKLFFGSGTQLSVL.

The J gene is TRBJ1-1, the V gene TRBV2, with D unresolved. The CDR3 loop spans 13 amino acids. Trimming took off 4 bases at V and 9 bases at J, with 15 bases between the two ends. The germline gives CDR1 SNHLY, CDR2 FYNNEI. CDR3 protein: CASSGGQIIKAFF. The CDR3 DNA reads TGTGCCAGCAGTGGAGGCCAGATCATCAAAGCTTTCTTT.

J is TRBJ2-1 and V is TRBV5-4, with 8 positions matching TRBD1. CDR1 and CDR2 (germline): SGHNT, YYREEE (reference sequence). This CDR3 has 15 amino acids. The junction had 11 bases not matched to a gene; V was cut back by 4 bases and J by 8 bases. CDR3 nucleotides: TGTGCCAGCAGCCAAATAATGGACAGGGTCGATGAGCAGTTCTTC. Translated, it gives CASSQIMDRVDEQFF.

This chain links TRBV7-2 with TRBJ2-1; 8 positions match TRBD2. V was pared by 3 bases and J by 6 bases, with 4 bases of the junction left unmatched. Germline V gene lookup returns CDR1 SGHTA and CDR2 FQGNSA. The CDR3 sequence is 14 residues long. The CDR3 DNA reads as TGTGCCAGCAGCTTTCGGACTAGCTCCAATGAGCAGTTCTTC. Encoded protein: CASSFRTSSNEQFF.

V gene TRBV15 combines with J gene TRBJ1-1; 9 bases are a match to TRBD1. Germline values: CDR1 LNHNV, CDR2 YYDKDF (reference sequence). The ends lost 7 bases at V and 5 bases at J; junction bases unmatched: 11. The CDR3 spans 15 residues. This chain's CDR3 is CATTSSRTGDTEAFF. The CDR3 DNA follows: TGTGCCACCACTTCGAGCCGGACAGGGGATACTGAAGCTTTCTTT.

This clone was picked up a small number of times. The rearrangement links TRBV7-2 to TRBJ2-3; D is possibly TRBD2 (5 bases). The length of the CDR3 is 14 residues. From germline, CDR1 is SGHTA and CDR2 FQGNSA. With 5 bases removed from V and 8 bases from J, the gap between germline ends came to 17 bases. The CDR3 sequence is CASSAWEHSGTQYF. In nucleotides, the CDR3 is TGTGCCAGCAGCGCCTGGGAGCACTCAGGTACGCAGTATTTT.

V usage is TRBV4-1 and J usage is TRBJ2-7; perhaps TRBD2 as D (6 bases). CDR3 length: 15 residues. V shed 0 bases and J shed 7 bases, with 16 bases lying between them. The germline CDR1 and CDR2 sequences are MGHRA and YSYEKL. Here the CDR3 reads CASSQDGLGGFEQYF. The CDR3 bases are TGCGCCAGCAGCCAAGATGGGCTCGGGGGTTTTGAGCAGTACTTC.